These 4 T cell receptor beta chains share one sample of origin, sequenced in a study of cytomegalovirus exposure and HLA in healthy donors (dated by TCRdb to between 2016 and 2019). Library prep was done by the immunoSEQ multiplex PCR assay. For the multiplex PCR, a mixture combining 60 forward primers for TCR Vbeta segments and 13 reverse primers for TCR Jbeta segments was used. TCRdb carries this immuneACCESS record with in-frame sequences only. Its versions omit some clonotypes, under half of them owing to an unresolved V gene in the studies checked, with the rest unexplained. This sample lists 110,000 or so clones; 78% were detected once. The biggest ten clones account for around 1.2% of the sample. Source material: PBMCs. These receptors originate from a man aged 30-40 years in good health and CMV-seronegative.

This clone was counted only a few times. The V and J genes are TRBV28 and TRBJ2-4; TRBD2 is a possible D gene (5 bases). This CDR3 region has 16 residues. Trimming took 5 bases from V and 0 from J, leaving 14 bases between them. Germline loops: CDR1 MDHEN, CDR2 SYDVKM. CDR3 nucleotide sequence: TGTGCCAGCAGTGATCCGGGATTACTAGCCAAAAACATTCAGTACTTC. Translating it yields CASSDPGLLAKNIQYF.

The rearrangement joins TRBV9 to TRBJ1-1; TRBD1 might be the D (5 bases). Looked up from germline, CDR1 is SGDLS and CDR2 is YYNGEE. The CDR3 spans 14 residues. With 4 bases removed from V and 3 bases from J, the gap between germline ends came to 13 bases. The CDR3 sequence: CASSKDSGDTEAFF. DNA of the CDR3: TGTGCCAGCAGCAAAGACAGTGGGGACACTGAAGCTTTCTTT.

The chain carries TRBV30 and TRBJ2-3; D might be TRBD2 (6 bases). Germline V lookup: CDR1 GTSNPN, CDR2 SVGIG (reference sequence). V was pared by 1 base and J by 2 bases, with 16 bases between. This CDR3 region has 16 residues. The CDR3 coding sequence is TGTGCCTGGAGTGATGGTCGGGGGTCGGTCACAGATACGCAGTATTTT. Amino acids: CAWSDGRGSVTDTQYF.

This chain uses TRBV6-5 with TRBJ2-3, with TRBD2 identical over 7 bases. J was trimmed by 3 bases and V by 2 bases; bases with no gene match: 8. CDR1 and CDR2 from the germline V gene are MNHEY and SVGAGI. The CDR3 has 16 amino acids. The CDR3 spells CASSYGQGGRTDTQYF. In DNA, the CDR3 is TGTGCCAGCAGTTACGGGCAGGGAGGGAGGACAGATACGCAGTATTTT.